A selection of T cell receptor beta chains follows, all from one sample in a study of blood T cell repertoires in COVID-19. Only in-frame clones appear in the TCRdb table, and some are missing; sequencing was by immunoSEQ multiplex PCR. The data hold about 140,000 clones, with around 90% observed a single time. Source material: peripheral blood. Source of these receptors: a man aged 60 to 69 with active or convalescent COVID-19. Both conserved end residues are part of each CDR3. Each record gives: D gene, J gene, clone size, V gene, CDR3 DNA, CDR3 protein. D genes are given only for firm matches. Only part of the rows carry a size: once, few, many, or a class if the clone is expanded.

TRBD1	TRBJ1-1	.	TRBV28	TGTGCCAGCAGTTTATTGGGGGGACAGGGGAACACTGAAGCTTTCTTT	CASSLLGGQGNTEAFF
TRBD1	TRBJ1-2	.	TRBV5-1	TGCGCCAGCAGCTTGGGTGGGACAGCCTCCGGGGCGAATGGCTACACCTTC	CASSLGGTASGANGYTF
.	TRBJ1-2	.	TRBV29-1	TGCAGCGTCTTACTCACTAACTATGGCTACACCTTC	CSVLLTNYGYTF
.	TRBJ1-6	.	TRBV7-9	TGTGCCAGCAGCTTAGGGGGCTCGGGTAATTCACCCCTCCACTTT	CASSLGGSGNSPLHF
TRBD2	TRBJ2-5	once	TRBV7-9	TGTGCCAGCAGCTCGGGAGGGGTAACCCAGTACTTC	CASSSGGVTQYF
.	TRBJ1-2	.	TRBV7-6	TGTGCCAGCAGCTTATCCACCGGGACTTTAGGATATGGCTACACCTTC	CASSLSTGTLGYGYTF
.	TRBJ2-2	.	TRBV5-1	TGCGCCAGCAACCCCCTGTGGAGCGGGGAGCTGTTTTTT	CASNPLWSGELFF
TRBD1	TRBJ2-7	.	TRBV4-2	TGTGCCAGCAGCCAAGACCTAGGACAGGGGAAAACCTACGAGCAGTACTTC	CASSQDLGQGKTYEQYF
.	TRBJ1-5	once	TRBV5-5	TGTGCCAGCAGCCTAGACAGTTTCAAACAGCCCCAGCATTTT	CASSLDSFKQPQHF
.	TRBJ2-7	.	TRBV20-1	TGCAGTGCCCGGAGGAGGGAGGAGCAGTACTTC	CSARRREEQYF
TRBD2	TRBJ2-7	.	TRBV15	TGTGCCACCAGCAGCCTACTAGCGGGAGGGCCTCCTGAGCAGTACTTC	CATSSLLAGGPPEQYF
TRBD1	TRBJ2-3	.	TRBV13	TGTGCCAGCAGCCACCGGACAGGGGGGTTCGCAGATACGCAGTATTTT	CASSHRTGGFADTQYF
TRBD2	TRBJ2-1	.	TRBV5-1	TGCGCCAGCAGCTTGGATCCCGGGAGGGCCGGGGATGAGCAGTTCTTC	CASSLDPGRAGDEQFF
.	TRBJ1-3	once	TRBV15	TGTGCCACCAGCACCTTACTAGGAAACACCATATATTTT	CATSTLLGNTIYF
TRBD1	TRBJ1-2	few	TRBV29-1	TGCAGCGTTAACCGGGACAGGGGGCAGGTGGGTGGCTACACCTTC	CSVNRDRGQVGGYTF
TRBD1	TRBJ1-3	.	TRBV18	TGTGCCAGCTCACCTTATACAGGGGGATCTGGAAACACCATATATTTT	CASSPYTGGSGNTIYF
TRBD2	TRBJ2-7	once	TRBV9	TGTGCCAGCAGCGTAGTGTCCAACGGGGGGGAGCAGTACTTC	CASSVVSNGGEQYF
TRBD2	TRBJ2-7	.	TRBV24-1	TGTGCCACCAGTGCCAGCGGGACCTACGAGCAGTACTTC	CATSASGTYEQYF
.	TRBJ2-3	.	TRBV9	TGTGCCAGCAGCAGTGGACAGAAAGATACGCAGTATTTT	CASSSGQKDTQYF
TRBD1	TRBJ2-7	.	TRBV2	TGTGCCAGCAACGGGGGGACAGGGGGCTACGAGCAGTACTTC	CASNGGTGGYEQYF
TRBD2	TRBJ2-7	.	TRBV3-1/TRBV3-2	TGTGCCAGCAGCCAAGGTCCGGGACTAGTAGGGTACGAGCAGTACTTC	CASSQGPGLVGYEQYF
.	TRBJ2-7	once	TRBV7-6	TGTGCCAGCAGCTTAGGACCGGGACAACTCTACGAGCAGTACTTC	CASSLGPGQLYEQYF
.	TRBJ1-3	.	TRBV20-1	TGCAGTGCTGCGGGCGGAAACACCATATATTTT	CSAAGGNTIYF
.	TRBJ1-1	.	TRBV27	TGTGCCAGCAGTTTAAGGGGACAGAACACTGAAGCTTTCTTT	CASSLRGQNTEAFF
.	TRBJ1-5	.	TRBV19	TGTGCCAGTAGTTCTCGACAGGATCAGCCCCAGCATTTT	CASSSRQDQPQHF
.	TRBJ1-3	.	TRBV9	TGTGCCAGCAGCTTCCGCTCTGGAAACACCATATATTTT	CASSFRSGNTIYF
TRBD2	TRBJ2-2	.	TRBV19	TGTGCCAGTGAACCCCGGGGGGGGAACACCGGGGAGCTGTTTTTT	CASEPRGGNTGELFF
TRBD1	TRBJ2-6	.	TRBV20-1	TGCAGTGCTAGTAGGGACAGGGGGAAGGGTGGGGCCAACGTCCTGACTTTC	CSASRDRGKGGANVLTF
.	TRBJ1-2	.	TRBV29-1	TGCAGCGCACTGGAGGGATCAGGAGGCTACACCTTC	CSALEGSGGYTF
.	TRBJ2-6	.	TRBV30	TGTGCCTGGGGACAGGGAGGGTCTGGGGCCAACGTCCTGACTTTC	CAWGQGGSGANVLTF
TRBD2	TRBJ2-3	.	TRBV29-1	TGCAGCGTCCGAGGTAGCGGGAGAGCAGATACGCAGTATTTT	CSVRGSGRADTQYF
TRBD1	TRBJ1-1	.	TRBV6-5	TGTGCCAGCAGCTATTTGACAGGGATGAACACTGAAGCTTTCTTT	CASSYLTGMNTEAFF
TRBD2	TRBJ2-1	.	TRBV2	TGTGCCAGCAGAGCTTCTAGCGGGCCCTACAATGAGCAGTTCTTC	CASRASSGPYNEQFF
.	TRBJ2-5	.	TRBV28	TGTGCCAGTTCGGGAGCGGCACAAGAGACCCAGTACTTC	CASSGAAQETQYF
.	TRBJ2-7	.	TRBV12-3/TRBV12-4	TGTGCCAGCAGCCGAGCCCCCTACGAGCAGTACTTC	CASSRAPYEQYF
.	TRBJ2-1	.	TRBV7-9	TGTGCCAGCAGCCCTCTGCCTCTAGCCAACTCCTACAATGAGCAGTTCTTC	CASSPLPLANSYNEQFF
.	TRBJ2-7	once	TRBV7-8	TGTGCCAGCAGCTTAGAGGCAGGGCAGCTTTACGAGCAGTACTTC	CASSLEAGQLYEQYF
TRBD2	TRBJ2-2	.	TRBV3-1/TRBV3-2	TGTGCCAGCAGCCAAGATAGATTAGCGGGAGTGCCCGGGGAGCTGTTTTTT	CASSQDRLAGVPGELFF
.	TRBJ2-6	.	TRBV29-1	TGCAGCGTTGCCCCTATCACCTCTGGGGCCAACGTCCTGACTTTC	CSVAPITSGANVLTF
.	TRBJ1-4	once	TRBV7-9	TGTGCCAGCAGCTCATCTCAGGGTATTAATGAAAAACTGTTTTTT	CASSSSQGINEKLFF
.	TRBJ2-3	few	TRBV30	TGTGCCTGGAGTGTTGGCTCTAGCGCAATAGATACGCAGTATTTT	CAWSVGSSAIDTQYF
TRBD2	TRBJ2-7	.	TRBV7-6	TGTGCCAGCAGCCCGGGACTAGCGGGAGAAGAGCAGTACTTC	CASSPGLAGEEQYF
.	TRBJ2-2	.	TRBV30	TGTGCCTGGAGTGTACTAATGGTGCCCGGGGAGCTGTTTTTT	CAWSVLMVPGELFF
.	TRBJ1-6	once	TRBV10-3	TGTGCCATCAGTGAGGAGGGATCCCGTAATTCACCCCTCCACTTT	CAISEEGSRNSPLHF
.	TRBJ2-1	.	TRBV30	TGTGCCTGGAGTGTACTTGGAGGGCACAAGTCCTACAATGAGCAGTTCTTC	CAWSVLGGHKSYNEQFF